The 28 T cell receptor beta chains below come from one sample, sequenced in a study of blood T cell repertoires in COVID-19. TCRdb keeps only in-frame clones here, not all; method: immunoSEQ multiplex PCR. The data show about 160,000 clones, 92% seen once. The sequenced sample was peripheral blood. The receptors here all came from a man aged 25-45 years with COVID-19, enrolled during active disease.

The chain has TRBV29-1 and TRBJ1-1; tentatively, D is TRBD1 (6 bases). The ends were cut back, 4 bases at V and 2 bases at J, with 14 bases in the middle. This CDR3 spans 14 amino acids. Germline CDR1 is SQVTM and CDR2 is ANQGSEA. The CDR3 bases are TGCAGCGTTGGAATAGGGGGTATAAACACTGAAGCTTTCTTT. Translating gives CSVGIGGINTEAFF.

The V gene is TRBV9, the J gene TRBJ2-7; D is undetermined. CDR3 length: 14 amino acids. Trimming removed 1 base from V and 0 bases from J, with 8 bases in between. CDR1 and CDR2 from the germline V gene are SGDLS and YYNGEE. The CDR3: CASSVRQDSYEQYF. CDR3 DNA: TGTGCCAGCAGCGTAAGGCAGGACTCCTACGAGCAGTACTTC.

The chain uses TRBV10-3 and TRBJ1-6; TRBD1 might be the D (6 bases). Trimming cost V 10 bases and J 4 bases, with 11 bases left between them. The CDR3 has 13 residues. Germline lookup yields CDR1 ENHRY and CDR2 SYGVKD. CDR3 in amino acids: CATGTNYNSPLHF. The CDR3 DNA reads TGTGCCACAGGGACAAATTATAATTCACCCCTCCACTTT.

The rearrangement links TRBV6-5 to TRBJ2-5; D is undetermined. Germline CDR1 is MNHEY and CDR2 is SVGAGI. There are 14 residues in the CDR3. V was clipped by 0 bases and J by 5 bases, with 10 bases between them. CDR3 sequence reads: CASSYSRQSETQYF. CDR3 nucleotides: TGTGCCAGCAGTTACTCGAGGCAGTCGGAGACCCAGTACTTC.

The chain uses TRBV7-9 and TRBJ1-4; D gene unclear. CDR1 and CDR2 (germline): SEHNR, FQNEAQ (reference sequence). V lost 8 bases and J 4 bases, leaving 5 bases between the germline ends. The CDR3 totals 11 residues. The CDR3 bases are TGTGCCAGCTCGGGTAATGAAAAACTGTTTTTT. This codes for CASSGNEKLFF. The whole variable domain, filled in from reference TRBV7-9 and TRBJ1-4, reads DTGVSQNPRHKITKRGQNVTFRCDPISEHNRLYWYRQTLGQGPEFLTYFQNEAQLEKSRLLSDRFSAERPKGSFSTLEIQRTEQGDSAMYLCASSGNEKLFFGSGTQLSVL.

The chain uses TRBV18 and TRBJ1-5, with 8 bases that match TRBD1. Germline CDR1 and CDR2: KGHSH and LQKENI. CDR3 length: 14 amino acids. J was trimmed by 11 bases and V by 2 bases; bases with no gene match: 8. The CDR3, as DNA: TGTGCCAGCTCACCAGGGACAGGAATTGTTTCCCAGCATTTT. Its translation is CASSPGTGIVSQHF.

V gene TRBV6-6 combines with J gene TRBJ1-1; 7 bases agree with TRBD1. CDR1 and CDR2 (germline): MNHNY, SVGAGI (reference sequence). The CDR3 sequence is 15 residues long. V shed 6 bases and J 4 bases; nucleotides not matched to a gene: 11. CDR3 nucleotides: TGTGCCAGCAGCCTCGACAGGGAAGACAGCACTGAAGCTTTCTTT. It specifies CASSLDREDSTEAFF.

This clone was picked up one time. This chain uses TRBV7-8 with TRBJ1-1; the D is unclear. Germline loops: CDR1 SGHVS, CDR2 FQNEAQ. V was clipped by 0 bases and J by 4 bases, with 15 bases between them. The CDR3 is made up of 16 amino acids. DNA for the CDR3: TGTGCCAGCAGCTTAGCCGCTCGCGGCGCTAGCACTGAAGCTTTCTTT. Amino acid sequence: CASSLAARGASTEAFF.

This clone was observed a single time. The chain joins TRBV10-3 to TRBJ1-1, with 7 positions matching TRBD1. CDR1 is ENHRY, CDR2 SYGVKD, per germline. This CDR3 has 18 residues. V trimming: 0 bases; J trimming: 4 bases; junction bases outside the gene matches: 14. For the CDR3, the DNA is TGTGCCATCAGTGAGTCGCGGATGGTAGGGGGCGCCGGCACTGAAGCTTTCTTT. This translates into CAISESRMVGGAGTEAFF.

This clone occurred a few times. This chain joins TRBV9 and TRBJ2-2; D is perhaps TRBD2 (7 bases). Trimming removed 3 bases at V and 3 bases at J, with 21 bases between. The germline gives CDR1 SGDLS, CDR2 YYNGEE. The CDR3 runs to 18 residues. The CDR3 nucleotides are TGTGCCAGCAGCGACCGTCCGGGGGGCCCGGTTGACACCGGGGAGCTGTTTTTT. Translation gives CASSDRPGGPVDTGELFF.

The rearrangement links TRBV5-1 to TRBJ1-1, with D maybe TRBD1 (6 bases). The germline V gene encodes CDR1 SGHRS and CDR2 YFSETQ. Trimming left V 2 bases short and J 0 bases short, with 14 bases between. The CDR3 runs to 16 residues. The CDR3 bases are TGCGCCAGCAGCTTTACGCCCACAGGGATGAACACTGAAGCTTTCTTT. It is translated as CASSFTPTGMNTEAFF.

The table lists this clone with a count of one. The genes are TRBV6-1 and TRBJ2-7; 7 bases are a match to TRBD1. Germline-derived CDR1 and CDR2 are MNHNS and SASEGT. V lost 2 bases, J lost 2 bases, and 6 bases stayed unmatched. The CDR3 spans 15 residues. In nucleotides, the CDR3 is TGTGCCAGCAGTGAACAGGGGGTTCCCCCCTACGAGCAGTACTTC. It specifies CASSEQGVPPYEQYF.

This chain links TRBV3-1 (or the pseudogene TRBV3-2) with TRBJ2-2; D is possibly TRBD2 (5 bases). The CDR3 totals 12 residues. Trimming shortened V by 9 bases and J by 4 bases, and 9 bases separated the two germline ends. CDR1 is LGHDT and CDR2 is YNNKEL in the germline V gene (reference sequence). CDR3 DNA: TGTGCCAGTAAGGAGGCCACCGGGGAGCTGTTTTTT. Translating gives CASKEATGELFF.

With regard to this clone: This same CDR3 is encoded by further DNA sequences in the sample. J is TRBJ2-1 and V is TRBV9; 11 bases match TRBD2. Germline CDR1 reads SGDLS; CDR2 reads YYNGEE. Germline trimming cut 2 bases from V and 3 bases from J; bases unmatched to any gene: 1. This CDR3 is 15 amino acids long. CDR3 in DNA: TGTGCCAGCAGCGTTGGACTAGCGGGCTACAATGAGCAGTTCTTC. Amino acids: CASSVGLAGYNEQFF.

V gene TRBV5-1 combines with J gene TRBJ2-3; 12 nucleotides match TRBD2. The CDR3 runs to 16 residues. V was pared by 4 bases and J by 2 bases, with 5 bases of the junction left unmatched. CDR1 and CDR2 (germline): SGHRS, YFSETQ. CDR3 amino acids: CASSLRTSGNTDTQYF. The CDR3, as DNA: TGCGCCAGCAGCCTTCGGACTAGCGGGAACACAGATACGCAGTATTTT.

V usage is TRBV18 and J usage is TRBJ2-1; 7 nucleotides agree with TRBD2. V shed 3 bases and J 8 bases; nucleotides not matched to a gene: 4. The CDR3 consists of 13 residues. Germline V gene sequence: CDR1 KGHSH, CDR2 LQKENI. The CDR3 protein is CASSPPAGDEQFF. As DNA, the CDR3 is TGTGCCAGCTCACCCCCGGCGGGGGATGAGCAGTTCTTC. The full variable domain, its missing parts supplied by reference TRBV18 and TRBJ2-1, is NAGVMQNPRHLVRRRGQEARLRCSPMKGHSHVYWYRQLPEEGLKFMVYLQKENIIDESGMPKERFSAEFPKEGPSILRIQQVVRGDSAAYFCASSPPAGDEQFFGPGTRLTVL.

The chain links TRBV4-2 to TRBJ2-2; 7 nucleotides agree with TRBD1. Per germline, CDR1 LGHNA and CDR2 YNFKEQ. The ends lost 4 bases at V and 6 bases at J; junction bases unmatched: 11. The CDR3 has 16 residues. In DNA, the CDR3 is TGTGCCAGCAGCCGCCCTCAACAGGGGTCCGCCGGGGAGCTGTTTTTT. This codes for CASSRPQQGSAGELFF.

The rearrangement links TRBV7-2 to TRBJ1-1; no definite D call. The CDR3 has 13 residues. V lost 3 bases and J 0 bases, leaving 5 bases between the germline ends. The germline V gene encodes CDR1 SGHTA and CDR2 FQGNSA. The CDR3 loop is CASSFGMNTEAFF. The DNA for the CDR3 is TGTGCCAGCAGCTTCGGGATGAACACTGAAGCTTTCTTT.

J is TRBJ1-2 and V is TRBV19; D might be TRBD1 (5 bases). The germline V and J ends were trimmed by 7 bases and 4 bases, with 13 bases remaining between them. The germline V gene has CDR1 LNHDA and CDR2 SQIVND (reference sequence). This CDR3 is 13 amino acids long. Here the CDR3 DNA reads TGTGCCAGTACAGGGTTGGGAGGCTATGGCTACACCTTC. Translated, it gives CASTGLGGYGYTF.

V is TRBV25-1 and J is TRBJ1-2; D call uncertain. Looked up from germline, CDR1 is MGHDK and CDR2 is SYGVNS. The CDR3 loop spans 13 amino acids. Deletions cut 2 bases from V and 4 bases from J, with 8 bases between. CDR3 region: CASSESAGYGYTF. In nucleotides, the CDR3 is TGTGCCAGCAGTGAAAGTGCAGGCTATGGCTACACCTTC.

The CDR3 region has the DNA TGTGCCAGCAGCCCTCGTGGTCGGGTTGTCTATAATTCACCCCTCCACTTT. This codes for CASSPRGRVVYNSPLHF. The V and J genes are TRBV3-1 (or the pseudogene TRBV3-2) and TRBJ1-6; D gene ambiguous. CDR3 length: 17 residues. Germline V CDR1 and CDR2: LGHDT, YNNKEL (reference sequence). V gave up 4 bases and J gave up 3 bases, with 16 bases separating them.

The CDR3 region is CASSPSEGEQFF. The DNA for the CDR3 is TGTGCCAGCTCACCATCCGAGGGTGAGCAGTTCTTC. This rearrangement joins TRBV18 to TRBJ2-1, with a tentative D call TRBD2 (5 bases). Trimming pared 2 bases from V and 9 bases from J, leaving 8 bases between. Germline lookup yields CDR1 KGHSH and CDR2 LQKENI. The CDR3 extends over 12 amino acids.

The chain combines TRBV28 with TRBJ1-6; no definite D call. V shed 3 bases and J shed 0 bases, with 6 bases lying between them. This CDR3 is built from 15 residues. The germline CDR1 and CDR2 sequences are MDHEN and SYDVKM. CDR3 amino acids: CASSLGSSYNSPLHF. DNA of the CDR3: TGTGCCAGCAGTTTGGGGAGCTCCTATAATTCACCCCTCCACTTT. Complete variable domain (other parts from reference TRBV28 and TRBJ1-6): DVKVTQSSRYLVKRTGEKVFLECVQDMDHENMFWYRQDPGLGLRLIYFSYDVKMKEKGDIPEGYSVSREKKERFSLILESASTNQTSMYLCASSLGSSYNSPLHFGNGTRLTVT.

CDR3 DNA: TGTGCCTGGAGTCCTACAGGTCGCTCTGGGGCCAACGTCCTGACTTTC. Translating gives CAWSPTGRSGANVLTF. The chain employs TRBV30 and TRBJ2-6, with a possible D match to TRBD1 (5 bases). CDR3 length: 16 amino acids. The V gene's germline CDR1 is GTSNPN and CDR2 SVGIG (reference sequence). V shed 2 bases and J shed 0 bases, with 11 bases lying between them. The full variable domain, completed using reference TRBV30 and TRBJ2-6, is SQTIHQWPATLVQPVGSPLSLECTVEGTSNPNLYWYRQAAGRGLQLLFYSVGIGQISSEVPQNLSASRPQDRQFILSSKKLLLSDSGFYLCAWSPTGRSGANVLTFGAGSRLTVL.

This rearrangement joins TRBV5-6 to TRBJ2-7; a possible D gene is TRBD1 (5 bases). Germline loops: CDR1 SGHDT, CDR2 YYEEEE. Trimming left V 4 bases short and J 1 base short, with 18 bases between. The CDR3 has 16 amino acids. CDR3 in amino acids: CASSRKPTVLSYEQYF. The CDR3 DNA reads TGTGCCAGCAGCCGTAAACCGACAGTCCTTTCCTACGAGCAGTACTTC.

This clone turned up a few times. J is TRBJ1-5 and V is TRBV10-3; D is ambiguous. The CDR3 sequence is 14 residues long. From germline, CDR1 is ENHRY and CDR2 SYGVKD. Trimming cost V 5 bases and J 4 bases, with 12 bases left between them. CDR3 sequence (DNA): TGTGCCATCAGTAAGCTTCGGGAGAATCAGCCCCAGCATTTT. Encoded protein: CAISKLRENQPQHF.

V and J are TRBV28 and TRBJ2-4, with TRBD2 matching over 7 bases. The CDR3 covers 13 residues. Germline V gives CDR1 MDHEN, CDR2 SYDVKM. Trimming cost V 7 bases and J 3 bases; bases outside gene matches: 3. CDR3 loop: CASMGGGKNIQYF. In nucleotides, the CDR3 is TGTGCCAGCATGGGGGGGGGCAAAAACATTCAGTACTTC.

The chain combines TRBV18 with TRBJ1-1; D is possibly TRBD1 (6 bases). Germline-derived CDR1 and CDR2 are KGHSH and LQKENI. V lost 0 bases and J lost 4, with 15 bases in between. The CDR3 runs 16 residues. The CDR3 here is CASSPPLRGTGTEAFF. Here the CDR3 DNA reads TGTGCCAGCTCACCACCCCTGAGGGGGACGGGCACTGAAGCTTTCTTT.